The 24 T cell receptor beta chains listed next were all sequenced from one sample in a study of naive and memory T cell subsets. The treatment: skin biopsy from PPD injection site in Mantoux-positive individual. TCR cDNA received a 3' ligated oligonucleotide that carried a UMI. The SP2 primer and nested alpha and beta constant region primers amplified ligated cDNA in four rounds. One entry per CDR3 protein results from TCRdb running MiXCR on the UMI-ligation and nested PCR reads. Of 30,000 to 35,000 distinct CDR3 sequences in the sample, about 6.7% are singletons; the top ten hold 3% to 3.5%. This specimen consisted of skin, obtained from a tuberculin skin test site. Source of these receptors: an adult in good health.

There are many counts of this clonotype. The chain links TRBV12-5 to TRBJ2-5; D is perhaps TRBD2 (6 bases). The V end was cut by 4 bases, the J end by 2 bases, with 14 bases between. The germline CDR1 and CDR2 sequences are LGHNT and FRNRAP. The CDR3 consists of 15 residues. CDR3 sequence reads: CASGYSGTFQETQYF. DNA for the CDR3: TGTGCTAGTGGTTACTCCGGGACTTTTCAAGAGACCCAGTACTTC.

The sample holds a few counts of this clonotype. The chain carries TRBV5-1 and TRBJ1-1, with a tentative D call TRBD1 (6 bases). CDR1 is SGHRS and CDR2 is YFSETQ in the germline V gene. The CDR3 runs 14 residues. V lost 3 bases and J lost 2, with 11 bases in between. For the CDR3, the DNA is TGCGCCAGCAGCTCCTGGGGGCTTAACACTGAAGCTTTCTTT. Translating it yields CASSSWGLNTEAFF.

V usage is TRBV27 and J usage is TRBJ1-5; no clear D gene. This CDR3 has 13 residues. Germline-derived CDR1 and CDR2 are MNHEY and SMNVEV (reference sequence). Trimming took off 6 bases at V and 1 base at J, with 7 bases between the two ends. Written as DNA, the CDR3 is TGTGCCAGCAGACTATCGAGCAATCAGCCCCAGCATTTT. Its translation is CASRLSSNQPQHF.

In this sample, this clonotype turned up many times. J is TRBJ2-1 and V is TRBV6-1, with 7 bases identical to TRBD2. CDR3 length: 14 amino acids. Germline loops: CDR1 MNHNS, CDR2 SASEGT. V gave up 4 bases and J gave up 0 bases; unmatched junction bases: 0. The CDR3 DNA follows: TGTGCCAGCAGTGGGACTAGCTCCTACAATGAGCAGTTCTTC. Translation gives CASSGTSSYNEQFF.

This clonotype was counted at least ten times. The chain carries TRBV5-6 and TRBJ2-1, with 7 positions matching TRBD1. The CDR3 has 17 amino acids. Trimming cost V 0 bases and J 4 bases; bases outside gene matches: 10. The germline CDR1 and CDR2 sequences are SGHDT and YYEEEE. The CDR3 here is CASSLGLSDRIYNEQFF. In DNA, the CDR3 is TGTGCCAGCAGCTTGGGATTGTCGGACAGGATATACAATGAGCAGTTCTTC.

This clonotype was detected only a few times. The rearrangement joins TRBV5-5 to TRBJ2-3; TRBD1 is a possible D gene (5 bases). Germline CDR1 and CDR2: SGHKS and YYEKEE (reference sequence). The CDR3 length is 15 residues. Trimming removed 3 bases at V and 0 bases at J, with 11 bases between. CDR3 in amino acids: CASSSGHSSTDTQYF. The CDR3, as DNA: TGTGCCAGCAGCTCCGGACACTCTAGCACAGATACGCAGTATTTT.

The rearrangement uses TRBV27 and TRBJ1-1, with a tentative D call TRBD1 (5 bases). This CDR3 contains 15 residues. V was shortened by 5 bases and J by 0 bases, with 13 bases between the two germline ends. Germline CDR1 MNHEY, CDR2 SMNVEV (reference sequence). The CDR3 nucleotides read TGTGCCAGCAGTCTATTTTGGGGGTTGAACACTGAAGCTTTCTTT. Translating it yields CASSLFWGLNTEAFF.

This clonotype was counted at least ten times. V usage is TRBV15 and J usage is TRBJ2-1, with D hard to call. The germline V gene has CDR1 LNHNV and CDR2 YYDKDF (reference sequence). The CDR3 extends over 16 amino acids. Trimming left V 0 bases short and J 8 bases short, with 17 bases between. The CDR3 sequence: CATSRDHLWRGHEQFF. CDR3 sequence (DNA): TGTGCCACCAGCAGAGATCATTTGTGGCGTGGTCATGAGCAGTTCTTC.

V is TRBV5-4 and J is TRBJ1-2, with D tentatively TRBD1 (5 bases). The germline CDR1 and CDR2 sequences are SGHNT and YYREEE (reference sequence). This CDR3 region has 14 residues. V dropped 2 bases and J dropped 4 bases, with 12 bases sitting between them. This CDR3 is CASSFGRDAYGYTF. The CDR3 region has the DNA TGTGCCAGCAGCTTTGGCAGGGACGCCTATGGCTACACCTTC.

This clonotype occurred a few times. The chain recombines TRBV19 with TRBJ1-1, with a tentative D call TRBD1 (5 bases). The CDR3 sequence is 14 residues long. Germline assignment: CDR1 LNHDA and CDR2 SQIVND (reference sequence). The germline V and J ends were trimmed by 5 bases and 1 base, with 11 bases remaining between them. In DNA form, the CDR3 reads TGTGCCAGTAGTTGGTCCCAGGGGAACACTGAAGCTTTCTTT. Protein product: CASSWSQGNTEAFF.

The rearrangement links TRBV6-1 to TRBJ1-4; D gene unclear. Trimming shortened V by 3 bases and J by 2 bases, and 7 bases separated the two germline ends. Per germline, CDR1 MNHNS and CDR2 SASEGT. The CDR3 contains 14 residues. The CDR3 nucleotides read TGTGCCAGCAGTGACGTCTGGACTAATGAAAAACTGTTTTTT. It yields the protein CASSDVWTNEKLFF.

This chain joins TRBV20-1 and TRBJ1-2; D uncertain. The germline V gene has CDR1 DFQATT and CDR2 SNEGSKA (reference sequence). The CDR3 consists of 13 residues. Trimming removed 2 bases at V and 0 bases at J, with 7 bases between. CDR3: CSARNLANYGYTF. CDR3 nucleotide sequence: TGCAGTGCTAGAAACCTAGCTAACTATGGCTACACCTTC.

Many counts were recorded for this clonotype. The chain joins TRBV7-2 to TRBJ2-5; 9 bases are shared with TRBD2. The V gene end was trimmed by 1 base and the J gene end by 5 bases; junction bases not matched to a gene: 8. Germline V gene data show CDR1 as SGHTA and CDR2 as FQGNSA. This CDR3 has 16 residues. The CDR3 sequence is CASSLVLAGAGETQYF. The CDR3 DNA sequence: TGTGCCAGCAGCTTAGTGTTAGCGGGGGCGGGGGAGACCCAGTACTTC.

This clonotype has ten or more counts. V is TRBV1 and J is TRBJ2-5; TRBD1 was called by the table and not checked on the DNA. TRBV1 is noted as a pseudogene. The CDR3 is 15 amino acids. CDR3 bases: TGCACCAGCAGCCAAGGACAGGGTGATTTAGAGACCCAGTACTTC. Amino acid sequence: CTSSQGQGDLETQYF.

This clonotype occurred many times. The rearrangement joins TRBV6-1 to TRBJ2-1, with TRBD2 matching over 9 bases. Germline V gene data show CDR1 as MNHNS and CDR2 as SASEGT. Trimming removed 3 bases from V and 2 bases from J; junction bases left unmatched: 2. The CDR3 covers 15 residues. CDR3 nucleotide sequence: TGTGCCAGCAGTGAGACTAGCGGAGCCTACAATGAGCAGTTCTTC. Its protein is CASSETSGAYNEQFF.

This chain links TRBV27 with TRBJ2-2; either TRBD1 or TRBD2 may supply D (5 bases each). This CDR3 is 14 amino acids long. Trimming removed 3 bases at V and 5 bases at J, with 10 bases between. The V gene's germline CDR1 is MNHEY and CDR2 SMNVEV (reference sequence). Written as DNA, the CDR3 is TGTGCCAGCAGTTTGGGACCGGGAACCGGGGAGCTGTTTTTT. It yields the protein CASSLGPGTGELFF.

This clonotype counts as medium-sized. The CDR3 loop reads CASSFGGSSYEQYF. The CDR3 region has the DNA TGTGCCAGCAGCTTCGGCGGCAGCTCCTACGAGCAGTACTTC. This chain links TRBV14 with TRBJ2-7; D is undetermined. The CDR3 is 14 residues long. The V end was cut by 5 bases, the J end by 0 bases, with 11 bases between. CDR1 is SGHDN and CDR2 is FVKESK in the germline V gene.

Many counts were recorded for this clonotype. The genes are TRBV5-1 and TRBJ2-7; 7 bases agree with TRBD1. CDR3 length equals 15 residues. Germline V gene data show CDR1 as SGHRS and CDR2 as YFSETQ. The J segment lost 2 bases and the V segment lost 4 bases, leaving 9 bases of the junction unmatched. The CDR3 nucleotides read TGCGCCAGCAGCGCGGCAGGGGGTCGGACCTACGAGCAGTACTTC. It translates to CASSAAGGRTYEQYF.

The table lists this clonotype with many counts. The chain employs TRBV3-1 and TRBJ2-2, with TRBD1 matching over 8 bases. Looked up from germline, CDR1 is LGHDT and CDR2 is YNNKEL (reference sequence). Trimming removed 8 bases from V and 4 bases from J; junction bases left unmatched: 9. The length of the CDR3 is 15 residues. As DNA, the CDR3 is TGTGCCAGCCCGAAGACAGGGGAATTCACCGGGGAGCTGTTTTTT. It translates to CASPKTGEFTGELFF.

The chain employs TRBV4-2 and TRBJ1-2; 7 bases fit TRBD1. V shed 0 bases and J 7 bases; nucleotides not matched to a gene: 11. This CDR3 contains 16 residues. Germline V gene lookup returns CDR1 LGHNA and CDR2 YNFKEQ. This CDR3 is CASSQESGGRDGGYTF. Written as DNA, the CDR3 is TGTGCCAGCAGCCAAGAGTCAGGGGGGCGAGACGGTGGCTACACCTTC.

The chain uses TRBV20-1 and TRBJ1-1; no firm D call. This CDR3 region has 12 residues. The V gene lost 1 base and the J gene lost 1 base, with 4 bases spanning the gap. CDR1 is DFQATT and CDR2 is SNEGSKA in the germline V gene (reference sequence). CDR3 nucleotide sequence: TGCAGTGCTAGAGCGACGAACACTGAAGCTTTCTTT. The encoded protein is CSARATNTEAFF.

CDR3 region: CASSQSGVKGTEAFF. CDR3 sequence (DNA): TGTGCCAGCAGCCAATCAGGGGTGAAAGGCACTGAAGCTTTCTTT. V gene TRBV9 combines with J gene TRBJ1-1; the D gene is possibly TRBD1 (6 bases). The V end was cut by 4 bases, the J end by 4 bases, with 17 bases between. This CDR3 has 15 amino acids. Germline values: CDR1 SGDLS, CDR2 YYNGEE.

At least ten counts were recorded for this clonotype. This sequence joins TRBV9 and TRBJ1-4, with D unclear. This CDR3 has 14 residues. V lost 7 bases and J 8 bases, leaving 18 bases between the germline ends. Germline CDR1 SGDLS, CDR2 YYNGEE. DNA of the CDR3: TGTGCCAGCTCACAATTCGGGGTGTCGGAAAAACTGTTTTTT. This encodes CASSQFGVSEKLFF. Variable domain in full (rest from reference TRBV9 and TRBJ1-4): DSGVTQTPKHLITATGQRVTLRCSPRSGDLSVYWYQQSLDQGLQFLIQYYNGEERAKGNILERFSAQQFPDLHSELNLSSLELGDSALYFCASSQFGVSEKLFFGSGTQLSVL.

Ten or more counts support this clonotype. This rearrangement joins TRBV20-1 to TRBJ2-3; D may be TRBD2 (7 bases). Trimming pared 2 bases from V and 2 bases from J, leaving 32 bases between. This CDR3 is built from 21 residues. Per germline, CDR1 DFQATT and CDR2 SNEGSKA (reference sequence). CDR3 protein: CSARPNRGGGPSRTFTDTQYF. The CDR3 coding sequence is TGCAGTGCTAGACCAAATCGCGGCGGGGGCCCGTCTAGAACCTTCACAGATACGCAGTATTTT.